These 20 T cell receptor beta chains were sequenced from one sample in a study of T cells in Graves' hyperthyroidism and ophthalmopathy. RNA transcripts yielded amplified TCR beta CDR3 regions. HTBI primers drove first-round RT-PCR of the TCR CDR3. TCRdb re-derived calls from the multiplex PCR reads in MiXCR, one entry per CDR3 protein. The table has about 560,000 distinct CDR3 sequences, 16% seen once. Sequenced input: blood. These receptors were collected from a woman younger than 30 with Graves' hyperthyroidism.

In its sample, this clonotype was seen a few times. The chain is built from TRBV4-2 and TRBJ2-5; D not resolved. This CDR3 is 13 amino acids long. Germline CDR1 is LGHNA and CDR2 is YNFKEQ. With 0 bases removed from V and 4 bases from J, the gap between germline ends came to 6 bases. CDR3 protein: CASSQERLETQYF. The CDR3 DNA follows: TGTGCCAGCAGCCAAGAAAGGTTAGAGACCCAGTACTTC.

In its sample, this clonotype was seen many times. The J gene is TRBJ2-1, the V gene TRBV27, with TRBD2 identical over 10 bases. Per germline, CDR1 MNHEY and CDR2 SMNVEV (reference sequence). V was pared by 6 bases and J by 5 bases, with 16 bases of the junction left unmatched. This CDR3 has 18 amino acids. This CDR3 is CASSKRDKGLAFHNEQFF. The CDR3 DNA follows: TGTGCCAGCAGCAAGCGAGACAAGGGACTAGCGTTCCACAATGAGCAGTTCTTC.

This clonotype was counted at least ten times. V and J are TRBV2 and TRBJ1-5; no clear D. Trimming cost V 6 bases and J 1 base, with 13 bases left between them. The germline V gene encodes CDR1 SNHLY and CDR2 FYNNEI. There are 15 residues in the CDR3. The DNA of the CDR3 is TGTGCCAGCAGGCGGGTCCTGGGGAGCAATCAGCCCCAGCATTTT. This translates into CASRRVLGSNQPQHF.

Ten or more counts support this clonotype. The chain couples TRBV10-3 to TRBJ2-7; D uncertain. Per the germline V gene, CDR1 is ENHRY and CDR2 is SYGVKD. The CDR3 covers 11 residues. Between the trimmed V and J ends, which lost 10 bases and 4 bases, there was a span of 11 bases. The CDR3 loop reads CATASTYEQYF. The CDR3 region has the DNA TGTGCCACTGCTAGTACGTACGAGCAGTACTTC.

At least ten counts were recorded for this clonotype. This rearrangement joins TRBV7-8 to TRBJ2-3, with D perhaps matching TRBD1 (5 bases). Germline V gene sequence: CDR1 SGHVS, CDR2 FQNEAQ. Trimming pared 5 bases from V and 0 bases from J, leaving 12 bases between. CDR3 length equals 15 residues. CDR3 coding DNA: TGTGCCAGCAGCATGACAGACACTAGCACAGATACGCAGTATTTT. Amino acids: CASSMTDTSTDTQYF.

Ten or more counts support this clonotype. The chain couples TRBV6-2 or TRBV6-3 to TRBJ2-7, with D possibly TRBD1 on 5 matching bases. The CDR3 has 13 residues. Trimming shortened V by 8 bases and J by 5 bases, and 16 bases separated the two germline ends. Germline CDR1 MNHEY, CDR2 SVGEGT. The CDR3 region is CASHGAERDEQYF. The CDR3 DNA reads as TGTGCCAGCCATGGGGCAGAGAGAGACGAGCAGTACTTC.

J is TRBJ2-1 and V is TRBV20-1; 10 bases fit TRBD2. Germline V gene lookup returns CDR1 DFQATT and CDR2 SNEGSKA (reference sequence). V gave up 3 bases and J gave up 6 bases; unmatched junction bases: 8. CDR3 size: 15 residues. The CDR3: CSASSGLADANEQFF. CDR3 in DNA: TGCAGTGCTAGTAGCGGACTAGCGGACGCCAATGAGCAGTTCTTC.

This clonotype has at least ten counts. A junction boundary mismatches the germline segment, possibly from a read error. The chain links TRBV5-1 to TRBJ1-5; 7 bases are a match to TRBD1. CDR3 size: 14 residues. In germline, CDR1 is SGHRS, CDR2 YFSETQ. The CDR3 region is CASSLGTDNQPQHF. The CDR3 DNA sequence: TGTGCCAGCAGCTTGGGGACAGATAATCAGCCCCAGCATTTT.

This clonotype was detected ten times or more. The chain carries TRBV27 and TRBJ1-1; the D gene is possibly TRBD1 (6 bases). Germline CDR1 MNHEY, CDR2 SMNVEV (reference sequence). V was pared by 6 bases and J by 5 bases, with 16 bases between. The CDR3 is made up of 14 amino acids. CDR3 amino acids: CASRNTLGGTEAFF. The DNA of the CDR3 is TGTGCCAGCAGAAACACATTAGGGGGGACTGAAGCTTTCTTT.

This clonotype came up many times. CDR3 protein: CASSTQAEVTYNEQFF. CDR3 sequence (DNA): TGTGCCAGCAGCACCCAGGCGGAGGTAACGTACAATGAGCAGTTCTTC. The chain joins TRBV7-2 to TRBJ2-1, with D perhaps TRBD2 (5 bases). Germline V gene sequence: CDR1 SGHTA, CDR2 FQGNSA. The CDR3 totals 16 residues. V was clipped by 5 bases and J by 4 bases, with 18 bases between them.

This clonotype has only a few counts. V is TRBV12-3 or TRBV12-4 and J is TRBJ2-7, with TRBD1 identical over 7 bases. There are 15 residues in the CDR3. J gave up 9 bases and V 8 bases, and 19 bases lay outside the gene matches. The CDR3: CASGAQTGNPFGQYF. In DNA form, the CDR3 reads TGTGCCAGCGGAGCTCAGACAGGGAACCCCTTCGGGCAGTACTTC.

V usage is TRBV12-3 or TRBV12-4 and J usage is TRBJ1-2, with D unresolved. Trimming removed 1 base at V and 10 bases at J, with 10 bases between. The CDR3 is made up of 12 amino acids. The CDR3 coding sequence is TGTGCCAGCAGTTTAGAGGTAGGACCCTACACCTTC. Its protein is CASSLEVGPYTF.

This clonotype occurred many times. The chain uses TRBV5-1 and TRBJ1-2; 8 bases match TRBD1. CDR1 is SGHRS and CDR2 is YFSETQ in the germline V gene. J gave up 4 bases and V 0 bases, and 2 bases lay outside the gene matches. The CDR3 totals 14 residues. The CDR3 protein is CASSLVQGAYGYTF. CDR3 DNA: TGCGCCAGCAGCTTGGTTCAGGGGGCCTATGGCTACACCTTC.

The chain is built from TRBV19 and TRBJ2-1; 11 bases match TRBD2. The junction had 9 bases not matched to a gene; V was cut back by 6 bases and J by 8 bases. Germline lookup yields CDR1 LNHDA and CDR2 SQIVND (reference sequence). The CDR3 covers 15 residues. In DNA form, the CDR3 reads TGTGCCAGTAGGGCTCTAGCGGGGGGCCGCCATGAGCAGTTCTTC. Protein product: CASRALAGGRHEQFF.

This clonotype has a handful of counts. Compared with germline, one end of the junction differs, possibly owing to a read error. The chain links TRBV28 to TRBJ1-1; D might be TRBD1 (5 bases). The CDR3 length is 14 residues. CDR1 is MDHEN, CDR2 SYDVKM, per germline. CDR3 DNA sequence: TGTGCCAGCAGTTTCCTCGACAGACCTTTTGAAGCTTCCTTT. Translating it yields CASSFLDRPFEASF.

The V and J genes are TRBV6-1 and TRBJ2-7; the match to TRBD1 covers 9 bases. Germline values: CDR1 MNHNS, CDR2 SASEGT. The CDR3 sequence is 15 residues long. Trimming at V came to 5 bases and at J to 3 bases, leaving 8 bases not matched to a gene. The CDR3, as DNA: TGTGCCAGCAGTCGACTCCTGGGACAGGGCTACGAGCAGTACTTC. This encodes CASSRLLGQGYEQYF.

This clonotype was seen repeatedly, ten times or more. The chain carries TRBV6-1 and TRBJ1-2; D call uncertain. Germline values: CDR1 MNHNS, CDR2 SASEGT. The CDR3 spans 12 residues. Trimming took off 6 bases at V and 8 bases at J, with 13 bases between the two ends. The CDR3 DNA follows: TGTGCCAGCAGCGCTCCCGGGGAGGGCTACACCTTC. Translating gives CASSAPGEGYTF.

The chain carries TRBV28 and TRBJ1-2; TRBD1 matches at 10 bases. CDR3 length: 17 amino acids. The trim removed 7 bases at V and 4 bases at J, leaving 15 bases unmatched. Germline V CDR1 and CDR2: MDHEN, SYDVKM. CDR3 amino acids: CASITSGGGQGSYGYTF. The CDR3, as DNA: TGTGCCAGCATCACCTCCGGAGGGGGACAGGGGAGCTATGGCTACACCTTC.

This clonotype was seen only a few times. The chain employs TRBV12-3 or TRBV12-4 and TRBJ2-2; no firm D call. The germline V and J ends were trimmed by 7 bases and 1 base, with 4 bases remaining between them. This CDR3 spans 12 amino acids. The CDR3 region is CASTRNTGELFF. Written as DNA, the CDR3 is TGTGCCAGCACGAGGAACACCGGGGAGCTGTTTTTT.

The CDR3 DNA reads as TGTGCCAGCAAGACAGGGGAGAAAGGAAACACCATATATTTT. As protein: CASKTGEKGNTIYF. The chain joins TRBV6-1 to TRBJ1-3; 8 bases map to TRBD1. CDR3 length equals 14 residues. CDR1 and CDR2 (germline): MNHNS, SASEGT. Germline trimming cut 7 bases from V and 4 bases from J; bases unmatched to any gene: 6.